This T cell receptor beta chain was profiled in a study of CD8 T cells in ankylosing spondylitis. This clonotype has only a few counts. The antigen remains unidentified. Study-wide findings and caveats: Characteristic, it appeared, of ankylosing spondylitis blood was a TCR beta motif of roughly eight highly homologous variants.

Germline V gene sequence: CDR1 SEHNR, CDR2 FQNEAQ (reference sequence). CDR3 length equals 15 residues. V dropped 0 bases and J dropped 3 bases, with 12 bases sitting between them. Generation of TCR beta libraries employed quantitative 5'-RACE incorporating molecular barcodes. Each CDR3 protein gets one entry after TCRdb re-called the 5' RACE reads with MiXCR. The sample yields about 140,000 distinct CDR3 sequences, around a third seen once. The sequence came from a male donor with ankylosing spondylitis. The chain employs TRBV7-9 and TRBJ2-7; perhaps TRBD2 as D (6 bases). Sequenced: synovial fluid, either unsorted or a sorted T cell fraction (not recorded which). In DNA, the CDR3 is TGTGCCAGCAGCTTAGCGGGGGGTGCGGGCTACGAGCAGTACTTC. Translation gives CASSLAGGAGYEQYF.